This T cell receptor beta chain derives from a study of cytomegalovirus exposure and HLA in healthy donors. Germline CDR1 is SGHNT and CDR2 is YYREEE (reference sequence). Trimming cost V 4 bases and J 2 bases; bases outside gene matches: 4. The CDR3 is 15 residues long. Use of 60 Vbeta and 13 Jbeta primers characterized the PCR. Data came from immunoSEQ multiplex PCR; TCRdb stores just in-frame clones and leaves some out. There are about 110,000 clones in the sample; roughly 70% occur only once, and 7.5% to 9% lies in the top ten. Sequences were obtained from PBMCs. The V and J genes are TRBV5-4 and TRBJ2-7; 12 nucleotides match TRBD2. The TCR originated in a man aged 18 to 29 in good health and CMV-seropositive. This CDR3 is CASSRLAGAAYEQYV. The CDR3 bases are TGTGCCAGCAGCAGACTAGCGGGGGCCGCCTACGAGCAGTACGTC.